Presented here are 20 T cell receptor beta chains from one specimen sequenced in a study of cytotoxic CD8 clonotypes in ibrutinib-treated CLL. Sequencing used immunoSEQ multiplex PCR; TCRdb keeps in-frame clones, though not all of them. The sample consists of around 25,000 clones, 65% to 70% of them appearing once. Specimen: PBMCs, collected at disease progression, from a patient treated with ibrutinib. Receptor source: a human donor with chronic lymphocytic leukemia.

This clone was counted at least ten times. This chain joins TRBV28 and TRBJ1-2; no definite D call. Germline V gives CDR1 MDHEN, CDR2 SYDVKM. V lost 7 bases and J lost 7, with 10 bases in between. The CDR3 has 11 residues. The DNA for the CDR3 is TGTGCCAGCACGGCTTTTAGTGGCTACACCTTC. Translation: CASTAFSGYTF.

The rearrangement joins TRBV10-3 to TRBJ1-3; maybe TRBD1 (5 bases). Germline CDR1 ENHRY, CDR2 SYGVKD. V shed 0 bases and J shed 2 bases, with 8 bases lying between them. There are 15 residues in the CDR3. The chain's CDR3 is CAISESRGPGNTIYF. CDR3 nucleotide sequence: TGTGCCATCAGTGAGTCGAGGGGACCTGGAAACACCATATATTTT.

The rearrangement joins TRBV7-9 to TRBJ1-6, with 10 positions matching TRBD1. Germline V gene data show CDR1 as SEHNR and CDR2 as FQNEAQ (reference sequence). CDR3 size: 17 residues. Losses at the gene ends were 5 bases for V and 1 base for J; bases not matched to a gene: 5. CDR3 DNA sequence: TGTGCCAGCAGCCGACAGGGGGCGAGGTCCTATAATTCACCCCTCCACTTT. Protein sequence: CASSRQGARSYNSPLHF.

This clone has only a few counts. V usage is TRBV5-6 and J usage is TRBJ1-2, with a possible D match to TRBD1 (5 bases). V gave up 4 bases and J gave up 4 bases, with 11 bases separating them. The CDR3 spans 13 residues. CDR1 SGHDT and CDR2 YYEEEE come from the germline V gene. The CDR3 here is CASSLGHVYGYTF. CDR3 DNA sequence: TGTGCCAGCAGCCTCGGACACGTCTATGGCTACACCTTC. Full variable domain (outside the CDR3, taken from reference TRBV5-6 and TRBJ1-2): DAGVTQSPTHLIKTRGQQVTLRCSPKSGHDTVSWYQQALGQGPQFIFQYYEEEERQRGNFPDRFSGHQFPNYSSELNVNALLLGDSALYLCASSLGHVYGYTFGSGTRLTVV.

The gene calls are TRBV7-3 and TRBJ1-1, with 8 bases aligning to TRBD1. The germline V gene encodes CDR1 SGHTA and CDR2 FQGTGA. The CDR3 consists of 14 residues. The J segment lost 4 bases and the V segment lost 5 bases, leaving 6 bases of the junction unmatched. The CDR3 is CASSPQGEGTEAFF. The CDR3 region has the DNA TGTGCCAGCAGCCCACAGGGGGAGGGCACTGAAGCTTTCTTT.

The CDR3 bases are TGTGCCAGCAGCCAAGATTCTTTAGGGGGCACTGAAGCTTTCTTT. It encodes CASSQDSLGGTEAFF. The chain has TRBV14 and TRBJ1-1; a weak D match, TRBD1 (6 bases). There are 15 residues in the CDR3. Trimming shortened V by 0 bases and J by 4 bases, and 12 bases separated the two germline ends. Germline-derived CDR1 and CDR2 are SGHDN and FVKESK.

V usage is TRBV9 and J usage is TRBJ1-1; D gene ambiguous. The CDR3 is made up of 13 amino acids. Germline V CDR1 and CDR2: SGDLS, YYNGEE. V shed 0 bases and J shed 4 bases, with 7 bases lying between them. CDR3 protein: CASSVATSTEAFF. The CDR3 DNA is TGTGCCAGCAGCGTAGCTACCTCCACTGAAGCTTTCTTT.

The chain employs TRBV4-1 and TRBJ2-5; a possible D gene is TRBD1 (6 bases). Germline assignment: CDR1 MGHRA and CDR2 YSYEKL. This CDR3 has 14 residues. V was pared by 0 bases and J by 5 bases, with 10 bases between. CDR3 sequence reads: CASSQDWGRETQYF. As DNA, the CDR3 is TGCGCCAGCAGCCAAGATTGGGGGCGCGAGACCCAGTACTTC.

The gene calls are TRBV10-2 and TRBJ1-1; perhaps TRBD1 as D (6 bases). The length of the CDR3 is 15 residues. The ends were cut back, 0 bases at V and 4 bases at J, with 12 bases in the middle. CDR1 WSHSY and CDR2 SAAADI come from the germline V gene. The CDR3 loop reads CASSESPGRGTEAFF. As DNA, the CDR3 is TGCGCCAGCAGTGAGTCTCCTGGCAGGGGCACTGAAGCTTTCTTT.

The CDR3: CASKKGTADTQYF. DNA for the CDR3: TGTGCCAGTAAAAAAGGGACAGCCGATACGCAGTATTTT. V usage is TRBV6-1 and J usage is TRBJ2-3, with 7 bases matching TRBD1. J gave up 6 bases and V 9 bases, and 9 bases lay outside the gene matches. This CDR3 region has 13 residues. CDR1 and CDR2 from the germline V gene are MNHNS and SASEGT.

This clone ranks as medium-sized. The chain employs TRBV9 and TRBJ2-1; the match to TRBD2 covers 8 bases. Trimming took 5 bases from V and 6 from J; bases not matched to a gene: 1. The CDR3 is 12 amino acids. Germline V gives CDR1 SGDLS, CDR2 YYNGEE. The CDR3 DNA sequence: TGTGCCAGCAGGGGGACTAGCAATGAGCAGTTCTTC. It encodes CASRGTSNEQFF.

The chain joins TRBV14 to TRBJ1-4; 9 nucleotides match TRBD1. Losses at the gene ends were 4 bases for V and 5 bases for J; bases not matched to a gene: 8. Germline loops: CDR1 SGHDN, CDR2 FVKESK. The CDR3 has 16 amino acids. The CDR3 loop reads CASSLDPGTGNEKLFF. The DNA for the CDR3 is TGTGCCAGCAGCCTAGACCCCGGGACAGGGAATGAAAAACTGTTTTTT.

The rearrangement links TRBV6-5 to TRBJ1-2, with D tentatively TRBD1 (6 bases). Trimming pared 2 bases from V and 6 bases from J, leaving 16 bases between. The germline V gene encodes CDR1 MNHEY and CDR2 SVGAGI. This CDR3 is 15 amino acids long. CDR3 bases: TGTGCCAGCAGTTACCGGGACAATTGGGCCAATGGCTACACCTTC. As protein: CASSYRDNWANGYTF.

V and J are TRBV7-9 and TRBJ2-7; D is tentatively TRBD1 or TRBD2 (6 bases each). With 1 base removed from V and 7 bases from J, the gap between germline ends came to 11 bases. Per germline, CDR1 SEHNR and CDR2 FQNEAQ (reference sequence). The CDR3 totals 13 residues. The CDR3 DNA sequence: TGTGCCAGCAGCTTAGATGGGGGGCAGGAGCAGTACTTC. This sequence encodes CASSLDGGQEQYF.

V gene TRBV9 combines with J gene TRBJ1-5, with no clear D. Germline V gene data show CDR1 as SGDLS and CDR2 as YYNGEE. The length of the CDR3 is 13 residues. Trimming pared 7 bases from V and 7 bases from J, leaving 15 bases between. The CDR3 region is CASGPPNGQPQHF. The CDR3 nucleotides are TGTGCCAGCGGCCCACCAAACGGGCAGCCCCAGCATTTT.

This sequence joins TRBV5-6 and TRBJ2-7; 7 nucleotides align to TRBD1. The germline gives CDR1 SGHDT, CDR2 YYEEEE. V trimming: 6 bases; J trimming: 0 bases; junction bases outside the gene matches: 6. This CDR3 is 14 amino acids long. As DNA, the CDR3 is TGTGCCAGCACCAGACAGGGCCTCTCCTACGAGCAGTACTTC. It is translated as CASTRQGLSYEQYF.

The chain links TRBV5-6 to TRBJ2-3; a weak D match, TRBD1 (5 bases). Trimming took 0 bases from V and 0 from J, leaving 11 bases between them. The CDR3 consists of 16 residues. Germline V gene data show CDR1 as SGHDT and CDR2 as YYEEEE. The CDR3 nucleotides read TGTGCCAGCAGCTTGGGCGGACACTCTAGCACAGATACGCAGTATTTT. Its protein is CASSLGGHSSTDTQYF. The full variable domain, with the rest looked up from reference TRBV5-6 and TRBJ2-3, is DAGVTQSPTHLIKTRGQQVTLRCSPKSGHDTVSWYQQALGQGPQFIFQYYEEEERQRGNFPDRFSGHQFPNYSSELNVNALLLGDSALYLCASSLGGHSSTDTQYFGPGTRLTVL.

This rearrangement joins TRBV5-6 to TRBJ2-3; maybe TRBD1 (5 bases). The CDR3 sequence is 15 residues long. Germline V gives CDR1 SGHDT, CDR2 YYEEEE. Trimming pared 4 bases from V and 3 bases from J, leaving 15 bases between. The CDR3 reads CASSEQRGGTDTQYF. The CDR3 region has the DNA TGTGCCAGCAGCGAACAAAGGGGCGGTACAGATACGCAGTATTTT.

There are a few counts of this clone. The gene calls are TRBV7-9 and TRBJ2-2, with D possibly being TRBD2 (5 bases). Trimming shortened V by 5 bases and J by 6 bases, and 25 bases separated the two germline ends. The germline V gene encodes CDR1 SEHNR and CDR2 FQNEAQ (reference sequence). The CDR3 loop spans 18 amino acids. In DNA form, the CDR3 reads TGTGCCAGCAGCCCCACCCCGGGGTTATCGGGAATCGCCGGGGAGCTGTTTTTT. This translates into CASSPTPGLSGIAGELFF.

Only a few counts were recorded for this clone. This chain joins TRBV2 and TRBJ2-7; perhaps D is TRBD1 or TRBD2 (5 bases each). This CDR3 has 14 amino acids. Between the trimmed V and J ends, which lost 3 bases and 3 bases, there was a span of 12 bases. Germline-derived CDR1 and CDR2 are SNHLY and FYNNEI. The CDR3 region has the DNA TGTGCCAGCAGTGAGAGGGGTCAGATCTACGAGCAGTACTTC. It codes for CASSERGQIYEQYF. Full variable domain (remainder filled in from reference TRBV2 and TRBJ2-7): EPEVTQTPSHQVTQMGQEVILRCVPISNHLYFYWYRQILGQKVEFLVSFYNNEISEKSEIFDDQFSVERPDGSNFTLKIRSTKLEDSAMYFCASSERGQIYEQYFGPGTRLTVT.